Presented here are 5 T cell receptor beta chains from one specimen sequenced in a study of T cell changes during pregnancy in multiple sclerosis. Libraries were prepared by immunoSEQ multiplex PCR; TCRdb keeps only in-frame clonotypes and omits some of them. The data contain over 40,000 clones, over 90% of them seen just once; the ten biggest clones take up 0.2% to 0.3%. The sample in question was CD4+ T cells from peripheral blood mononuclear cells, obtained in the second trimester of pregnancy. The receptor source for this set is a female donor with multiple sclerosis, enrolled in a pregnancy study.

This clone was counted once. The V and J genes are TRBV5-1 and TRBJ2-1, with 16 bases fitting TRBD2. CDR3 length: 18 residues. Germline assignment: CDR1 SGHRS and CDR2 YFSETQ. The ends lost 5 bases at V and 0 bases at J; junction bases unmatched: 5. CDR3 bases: TGCGCCAGCAGACAGGGGACTAGCGGGGGGGCCTCCTACAATGAGCAGTTCTTC. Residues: CASRQGTSGGASYNEQFF.

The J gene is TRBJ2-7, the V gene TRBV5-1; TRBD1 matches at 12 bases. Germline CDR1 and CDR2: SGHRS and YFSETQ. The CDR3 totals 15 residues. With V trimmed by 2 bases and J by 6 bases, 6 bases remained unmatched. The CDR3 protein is CASSFYPGQGAEQYF. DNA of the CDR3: TGCGCCAGCAGCTTTTACCCGGGACAGGGGGCCGAGCAGTACTTC.

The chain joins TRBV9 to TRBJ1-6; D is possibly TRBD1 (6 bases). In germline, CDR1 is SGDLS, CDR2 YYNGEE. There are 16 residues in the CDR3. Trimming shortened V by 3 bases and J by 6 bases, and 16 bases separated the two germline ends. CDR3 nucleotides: TGTGCCAGCAGCGAAACTACCGGGACAATTAATTCACCCCTCCACTTT. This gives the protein CASSETTGTINSPLHF. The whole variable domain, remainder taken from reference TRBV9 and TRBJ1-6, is DSGVTQTPKHLITATGQRVTLRCSPRSGDLSVYWYQQSLDQGLQFLIQYYNGEERAKGNILERFSAQQFPDLHSELNLSSLELGDSALYFCASSETTGTINSPLHFGNGTRLTVT.

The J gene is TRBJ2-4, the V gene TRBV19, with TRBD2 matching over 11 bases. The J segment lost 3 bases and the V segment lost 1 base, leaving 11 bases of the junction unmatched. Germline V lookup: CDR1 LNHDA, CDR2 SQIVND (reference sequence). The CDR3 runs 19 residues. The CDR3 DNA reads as TGTGCCAGTAGTATAGTTAGCGGGGGGGCCAAGGGAGGCAAAAACATTCAGTACTTC. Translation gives CASSIVSGGAKGGKNIQYF.

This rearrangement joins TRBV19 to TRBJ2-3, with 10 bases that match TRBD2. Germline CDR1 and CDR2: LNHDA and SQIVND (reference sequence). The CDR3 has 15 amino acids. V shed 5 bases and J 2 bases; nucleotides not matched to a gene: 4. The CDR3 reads CASSSSGGLTDTQYF. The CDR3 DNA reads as TGTGCCAGTAGTTCTAGCGGGGGCCTCACAGATACGCAGTATTTT.